Detailed here is one TCR beta chain. Its antigen is still unknown. Germline V lookup: CDR1 MDHEN, CDR2 SYDVKM. The CDR3 length is 14 residues. Between the trimmed V and J ends, which lost 5 bases and 6 bases, there was a span of 14 bases. The material for each subset, its genomic DNA, was split evenly across several immunoSEQ plates. Repertoires were generated with immunoSEQ multiplex PCR, while TCRdb's copy carries only in-frame clones and drops some. The sample consists of more than 850,000 clones, 75% to 85% of them appearing once. The source of the sample is a study of shared clonotypes between healthy human individuals. Broader study findings: Across a handful of donors, naive CD4 shared 5% to 6.5%, naive CD8 more than 3%, memory CD4 roughly 2.4%, memory CD8 under 0.5%.

Both subsets, CD45RA+ naive and CD45RA-negative memory, were split from the CD4+ cells. The sequence was collected from a man aged 18 to 30 in good health. Some clones in this sample may be carry-over from other donors' samples. V is TRBV28 and J is TRBJ1-5, with D possibly TRBD1 on 5 matching bases. The sequenced sample consisted of memory CD4+ T cells from PBMCs. Noted subset: CD45RA-negative fraction. The CDR3 bases are TGTGCCAGCAGTGGGGATCTTAGGGGTCAGCCCCAGCATTTT. Translation gives CASSGDLRGQPQHF.